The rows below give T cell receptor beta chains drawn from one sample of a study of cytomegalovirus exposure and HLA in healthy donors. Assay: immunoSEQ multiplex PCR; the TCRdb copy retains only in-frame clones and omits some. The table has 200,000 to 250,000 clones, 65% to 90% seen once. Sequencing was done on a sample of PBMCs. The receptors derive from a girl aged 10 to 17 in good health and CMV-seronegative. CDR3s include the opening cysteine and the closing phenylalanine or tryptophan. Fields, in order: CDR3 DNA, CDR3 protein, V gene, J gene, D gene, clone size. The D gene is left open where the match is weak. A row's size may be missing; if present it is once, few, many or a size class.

CDR3 DNA: TGTGCCAGCAGCTTATCCAGGGCCGCTAACTATGGCTACACCTTC; CDR3 protein: CASSLSRAANYGYTF; V gene: TRBV7-9; J gene: TRBJ1-2; D gene: .; clone size: .
CDR3 DNA: TGTGCCAGCAGCCGCGGGACAGCCAATAATTCACCCCTCCACTTT; CDR3 protein: CASSRGTANNSPLHF; V gene: TRBV7-2; J gene: TRBJ1-6; D gene: TRBD1; clone size: .
CDR3 DNA: TGTGCCAGCAGTTTATTGATTGACAGGGATCAGCCCCAGCATTTT; CDR3 protein: CASSLLIDRDQPQHF; V gene: TRBV28; J gene: TRBJ1-5; D gene: TRBD1; clone size: once
CDR3 DNA: TGTGCCAGCAGTTGGGGACAGGGCAGCACTGAAGCTTTCTTT; CDR3 protein: CASSWGQGSTEAFF; V gene: TRBV27; J gene: TRBJ1-1; D gene: TRBD1; clone size: .
CDR3 DNA: TGTGCCATCAGTGAGGGGACAGAAGGATATGGCTACACCTTC; CDR3 protein: CAISEGTEGYGYTF; V gene: TRBV10-3; J gene: TRBJ1-2; D gene: TRBD1; clone size: .
CDR3 DNA: TGTGCCAGCAGCTTAGCGATGGGGGACTACTCCTACGAGCAGTACTTC; CDR3 protein: CASSLAMGDYSYEQYF; V gene: TRBV7-8; J gene: TRBJ2-7; D gene: TRBD2; clone size: few
CDR3 DNA: TGTGCCAGCACCCCCAGTCATTCATATAATTCACCCCTCCACTTT; CDR3 protein: CASTPSHSYNSPLHF; V gene: TRBV7-3; J gene: TRBJ1-6; D gene: .; clone size: .
CDR3 DNA: TGTGCCAGCAGTTACCCCGGGACAGGGGCCATATATTTT; CDR3 protein: CASSYPGTGAIYF; V gene: TRBV6-5; J gene: TRBJ1-3; D gene: TRBD1; clone size: .
CDR3 DNA: TGTGCCAGCAGTGCGGATAACAGGGATGGGCAGTACTTC; CDR3 protein: CASSADNRDGQYF; V gene: TRBV6-5; J gene: TRBJ2-7; D gene: .; clone size: once
CDR3 DNA: TGCGCCAGCTGGAGCGGGAAAAGGGCCTACGAGCAGTACTTC; CDR3 protein: CASWSGKRAYEQYF; V gene: TRBV10-2; J gene: TRBJ2-7; D gene: TRBD2; clone size: .
CDR3 DNA: TGTGCCAGCAGTTTCGTACAGGTCAATCAGCCCCAGCATTTT; CDR3 protein: CASSFVQVNQPQHF; V gene: TRBV28; J gene: TRBJ1-5; D gene: .; clone size: .
CDR3 DNA: TGTGCCAGCAGCCCGGGACAGACGATCTCTGGAAACACCATATATTTT; CDR3 protein: CASSPGQTISGNTIYF; V gene: TRBV5-4; J gene: TRBJ1-3; D gene: TRBD1; clone size: .
CDR3 DNA: TGTGCCAGCTCACCTCTGGACAGGGAAAATGGCTACACCTTC; CDR3 protein: CASSPLDRENGYTF; V gene: TRBV18; J gene: TRBJ1-2; D gene: TRBD1; clone size: .
CDR3 DNA: TGTGCCAGCAGCCTTGGGACTAGCGGGAGACAAGAGACCCAGTACTTC; CDR3 protein: CASSLGTSGRQETQYF; V gene: TRBV7-8; J gene: TRBJ2-5; D gene: TRBD2; clone size: .
CDR3 DNA: TGTGCCAGTAGTATCTCTGCAACAGGCTCCTACGAGCAGTACTTC; CDR3 protein: CASSISATGSYEQYF; V gene: TRBV19; J gene: TRBJ2-7; D gene: .; clone size: .